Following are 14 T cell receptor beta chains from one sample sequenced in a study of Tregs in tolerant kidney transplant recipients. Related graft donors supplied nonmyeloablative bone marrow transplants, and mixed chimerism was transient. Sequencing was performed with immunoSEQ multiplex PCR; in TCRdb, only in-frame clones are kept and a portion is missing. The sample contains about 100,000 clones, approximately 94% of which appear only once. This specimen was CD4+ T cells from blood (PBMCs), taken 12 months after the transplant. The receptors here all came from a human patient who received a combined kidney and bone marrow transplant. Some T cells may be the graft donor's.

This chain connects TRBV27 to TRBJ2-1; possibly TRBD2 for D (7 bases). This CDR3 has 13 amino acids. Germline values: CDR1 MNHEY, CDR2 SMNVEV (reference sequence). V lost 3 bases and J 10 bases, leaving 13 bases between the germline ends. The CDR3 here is CASSFGGAQEQFF. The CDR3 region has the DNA TGTGCCAGCAGTTTTGGGGGGGCTCAGGAGCAGTTCTTC.

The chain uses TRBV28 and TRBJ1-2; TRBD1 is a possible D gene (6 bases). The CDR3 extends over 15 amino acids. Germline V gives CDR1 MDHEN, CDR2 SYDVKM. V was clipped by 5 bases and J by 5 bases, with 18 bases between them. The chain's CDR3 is CASSAGGASEYGYTF. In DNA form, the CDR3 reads TGTGCCAGCAGTGCCGGGGGGGCCTCTGAGTATGGCTACACCTTC.

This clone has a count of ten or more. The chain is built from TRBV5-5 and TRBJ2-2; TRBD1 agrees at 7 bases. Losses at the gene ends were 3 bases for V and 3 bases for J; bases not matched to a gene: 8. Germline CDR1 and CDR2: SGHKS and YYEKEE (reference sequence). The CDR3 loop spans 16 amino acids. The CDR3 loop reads CASSSRGGGDTGELFF. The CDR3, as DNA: TGTGCCAGCAGCTCGAGAGGGGGCGGCGACACCGGGGAGCTGTTTTTT.

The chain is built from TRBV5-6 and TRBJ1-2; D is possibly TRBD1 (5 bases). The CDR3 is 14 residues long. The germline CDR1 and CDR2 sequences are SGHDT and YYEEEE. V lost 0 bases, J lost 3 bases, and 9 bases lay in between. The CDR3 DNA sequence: TGTGCCAGCAGCTTGGTGGGGGGGGACTATGGCTACACCTTC. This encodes CASSLVGGDYGYTF. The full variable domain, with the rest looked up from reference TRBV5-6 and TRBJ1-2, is DAGVTQSPTHLIKTRGQQVTLRCSPKSGHDTVSWYQQALGQGPQFIFQYYEEEERQRGNFPDRFSGHQFPNYSSELNVNALLLGDSALYLCASSLVGGDYGYTFGSGTRLTVV.

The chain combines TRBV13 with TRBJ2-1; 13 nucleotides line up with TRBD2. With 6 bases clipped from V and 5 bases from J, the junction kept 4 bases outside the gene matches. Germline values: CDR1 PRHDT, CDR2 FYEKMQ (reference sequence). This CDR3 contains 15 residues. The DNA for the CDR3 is TGTGCCAGCAGTAAAGGACTAGCGGGAGACAATGAGCAGTTCTTC. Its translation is CASSKGLAGDNEQFF.

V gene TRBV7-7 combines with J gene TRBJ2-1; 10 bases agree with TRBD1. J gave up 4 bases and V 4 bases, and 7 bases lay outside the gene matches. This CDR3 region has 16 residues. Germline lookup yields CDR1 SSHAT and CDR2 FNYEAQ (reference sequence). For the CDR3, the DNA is TGTGCCAGCAGCTCACAGACAGGGGGCGATTACAATGAGCAGTTCTTC. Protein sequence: CASSSQTGGDYNEQFF.

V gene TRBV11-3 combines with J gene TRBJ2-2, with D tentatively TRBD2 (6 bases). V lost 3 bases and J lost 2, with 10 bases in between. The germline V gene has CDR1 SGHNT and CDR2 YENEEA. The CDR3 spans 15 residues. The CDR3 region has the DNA TGTGCCAGCAGCTTGGTGGGGGGAAACACCGGGGAGCTGTTTTTT. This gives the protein CASSLVGGNTGELFF.

CDR3 nucleotides: TGCGCCAGCAGCTTACCGGGAGTCGATACGCAGTATTTT. Translation: CASSLPGVDTQYF. The rearrangement uses TRBV5-1 and TRBJ2-3; a weak D match, TRBD2 (6 bases). Trimming removed 2 bases from V and 6 bases from J, with 10 bases in between. This CDR3 is built from 13 residues. The V gene's germline CDR1 is SGHRS and CDR2 YFSETQ.

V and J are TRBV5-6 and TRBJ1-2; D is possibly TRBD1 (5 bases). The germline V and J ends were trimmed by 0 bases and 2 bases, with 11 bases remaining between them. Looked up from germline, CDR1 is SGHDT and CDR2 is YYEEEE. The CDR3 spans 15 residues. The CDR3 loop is CASSLAQGTNYGYTF. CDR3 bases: TGTGCCAGCAGCTTGGCTCAGGGCACCAACTATGGCTACACCTTC.

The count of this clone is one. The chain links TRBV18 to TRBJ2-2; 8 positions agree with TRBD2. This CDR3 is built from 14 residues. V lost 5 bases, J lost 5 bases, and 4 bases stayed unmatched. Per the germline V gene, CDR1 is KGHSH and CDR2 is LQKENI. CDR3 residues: CASSTSGRTGELFF. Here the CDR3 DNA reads TGTGCCAGCTCAACTAGCGGACGGACCGGGGAGCTGTTTTTT.

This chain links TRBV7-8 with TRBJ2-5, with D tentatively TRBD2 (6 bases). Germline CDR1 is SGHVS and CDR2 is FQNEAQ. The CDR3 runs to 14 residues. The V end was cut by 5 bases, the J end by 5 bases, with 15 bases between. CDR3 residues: CASSATGRQETQYF. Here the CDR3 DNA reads TGTGCCAGCAGCGCAACCGGGAGACAGGAGACCCAGTACTTC.

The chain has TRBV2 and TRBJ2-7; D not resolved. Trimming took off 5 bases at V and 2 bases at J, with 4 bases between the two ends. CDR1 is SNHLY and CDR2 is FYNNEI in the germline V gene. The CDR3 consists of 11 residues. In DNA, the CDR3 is TGTGCCAGCAGTTACACCTACGAGCAGTACTTC. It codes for CASSYTYEQYF.

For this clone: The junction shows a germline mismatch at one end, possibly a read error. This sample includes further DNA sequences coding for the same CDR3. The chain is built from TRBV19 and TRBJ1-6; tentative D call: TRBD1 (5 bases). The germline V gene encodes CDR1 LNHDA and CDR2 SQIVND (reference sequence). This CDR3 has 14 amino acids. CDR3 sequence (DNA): TGTGCCAGTAGTATGCGACAGCCCAATTCCCCCCTCCACTTT. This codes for CASSMRQPNSPLHF. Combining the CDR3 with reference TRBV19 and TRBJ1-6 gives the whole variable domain DGGITQSPKYLFRKEGQNVTLSCEQNLNHDAMYWYRQDPGQGLRLIYYSQIVNDFQKGDIAEGYSVSREKKESFPLTVTSAQKNPTAFYLCASSMRQPNSPLHFGNGTRLTVT.

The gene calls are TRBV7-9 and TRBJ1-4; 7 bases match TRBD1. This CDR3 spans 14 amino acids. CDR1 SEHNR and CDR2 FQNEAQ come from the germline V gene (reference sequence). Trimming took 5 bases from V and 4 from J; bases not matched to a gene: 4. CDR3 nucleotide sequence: TGTGCCAGCAGCAAAGGACAGGATAATGAAAAACTGTTTTTT. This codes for CASSKGQDNEKLFF.